This is a list of T cell receptor beta chains from one sample in a study of T cells in Graves' hyperthyroidism and ophthalmopathy. From the multiplex PCR reads, TCRdb called clonotypes with MiXCR, one entry per CDR3 protein. The data contain hundreds of thousands of distinct CDR3 sequences, about 15% of them singletons. The specimen sequenced was blood. Receptors were obtained from a woman aged 40 to 50 with Graves' ophthalmopathy. CDR3s leave out the opening cysteine and the closing phenylalanine or tryptophan.

J gene | V gene | CDR3 protein
TRBJ2-7 | TRBV6-8 | ASSYSGQGDENEQY
TRBJ1-2 | TRBV6-1 | ASIPGQASYGHT
TRBJ1-5 | TRBV2 | ASGRTANQPQH
TRBJ1-6 | TRBV28 | ASSQPHRTNSPLH
TRBJ1-5 | TRBV12-3/TRBV12-4 | ASSSKSNQPQH
TRBJ2-2 | TRBV7-9 | ASSFLGIGELF
TRBJ2-7 | TRBV28 | ASSSPRGSSYEQY
TRBJ1-2 | TRBV12-3/TRBV12-4 | ASSKNARTGGYT
TRBJ1-1 | TRBV10-3 | AAVGTRNTEAF
TRBJ1-2 | TRBV10-3 | AISDSTGGNSYT
TRBJ1-5 | TRBV4-1 | ASSYAPLQANSNQPQH
TRBJ2-7 | TRBV10-3 | AISGNGRTYEQY
TRBJ1-5 | TRBV11-2 | ASSPGTGGANQPQH
TRBJ1-1 | TRBV29-1 | SVGVSLSNTEAF
TRBJ2-2 | TRBV5-5 | ASSIGPGSGELF
TRBJ2-4 | TRBV28 | ASSPQGPKNIQY
TRBJ2-5 | TRBV9 | ASSEGSGGETQY
TRBJ1-2 | TRBV7-9 | ASSLSQAGYT
TRBJ1-1 | TRBV19 | ASSITGFNTEAF
TRBJ2-2 | TRBV11-2 | ASSPRLTGTNTGELF
TRBJ2-5 | TRBV27 | ASSLGWGSRGQETQY
TRBJ1-5 | TRBV6-2/TRBV6-3 | ASSNTGGGQPQH
TRBJ2-5 | TRBV12-3/TRBV12-4 | ASSLEIAGGQETQY
TRBJ1-1 | TRBV6-2/TRBV6-3 | ASSYSKPVREAF
TRBJ1-1 | TRBV20-1 | SALVNTEAF
TRBJ2-7 | TRBV7-9 | ASSDRQGGYEQY
TRBJ2-2 | TRBV19 | ASSMVERYTGELF
TRBJ1-1 | TRBV30 | AWTPRVAEAF
TRBJ2-7 | TRBV4-3 | ASSQDKRLGPYEQY
TRBJ1-2 | TRBV10-3 | AISESIDYLGYT
TRBJ1-1 | TRBV5-1 | ASSLQRQDTEAF
TRBJ1-5 | TRBV20-1 | SARDLNQPQH
TRBJ1-5 | TRBV30 | AWDMSGPQH
TRBJ2-2 | TRBV6-2/TRBV6-3 | ASSYHPGLATEGYTGELF
TRBJ2-1 | TRBV11-1 | ASSLAYLSDRGGQF
TRBJ2-6 | TRBV7-2 | ASSPDLSGANVLT